This T cell receptor (beta chain) was captured by sequencing in a study of control samples from healthy donors and cancer patients. Germline V gene sequence: CDR1 MNHEY, CDR2 SVGAGI. The CDR3 consists of 14 residues. V shed 5 bases and J 5 bases; nucleotides not matched to a gene: 3. Produced via immunoSEQ multiplex PCR; TCRdb's table is partial and in-frame only. The table lists 120,000 or so clones, roughly nine tenths of them singletons. Sequenced: blood. V usage is TRBV6-5 and J usage is TRBJ1-6, with TRBD1 matching 7 bases. The TCR sequence derives from a man between 50 and 59 years old in good health. CDR3 loop: CASSRTGDNSPLHF. CDR3 sequence (DNA): TGTGCCAGCAGTCGGACAGGTGATAATTCACCCCTCCACTTT.